This entry is about one TCR beta chain. Seattle researchers signed up patients amid active infection and tracked them longitudinally. This CDR3 has 15 residues. V was shortened by 1 base and J by 10 bases, with 14 bases between the two germline ends. Per germline, CDR1 LNHDA and CDR2 SQIVND (reference sequence). These data are taken from a study of blood T cell repertoires in COVID-19. Study-wide context: Italy, Spain and the United States were the sources of the convalescent and acute COVID-19 samples. Sources were T cells, B-cell-depleted T cells, or PBMCs; the material itself was cDNA or gDNA.

In the original workflow: Reference gene primer amplification gave nucleated cell count estimates. Here immunoSEQ multiplex PCR was the method, and the copy in TCRdb shows in-frame clones only, minus some. V, J and clone size are taken as reported in that table, and D and trimming were inferred from the DNA itself. The sample carries just over 300,000 clones, about nine tenths recorded once. The gene calls are TRBV19 and TRBJ1-6; D not resolved. The sample taken for sequencing was peripheral blood. The TCR comes from a young woman with COVID-19, enrolled during active disease. The CDR3: CASSIGGGLGSPLHF. The CDR3 region has the DNA TGTGCCAGTAGTATAGGAGGAGGACTGGGCTCACCCCTCCACTTT.